The 25 T cell receptor beta chains presented below share a single source sample, sequenced in a study of Graves' ophthalmopathy and Graves' hyperthyroidism. As the template, RNA transcripts were used to amplify TCR beta CDR3 regions. The first round was an RT-PCR with HTBI primers, and the second round was a multiplex PCR. A single record per CDR3 protein comes from TCRdb applying MiXCR to the multiplex PCR reads. The table has 600,000 to 700,000 distinct CDR3 sequences, roughly 41% seen once. The sample comprised peripheral blood. The receptors were sampled from an adult man with Graves' ophthalmopathy.

V is TRBV9 and J is TRBJ1-2; D perhaps matches TRBD1 (5 bases). The CDR3 has 15 amino acids. Looked up from germline, CDR1 is SGDLS and CDR2 is YYNGEE. Trimming cost V 6 bases and J 6 bases, with 21 bases left between them. The CDR3 nucleotides are TGTGCCAGCACCCACGGGACCGTCAGAGGGGATGGCTACACCTTC. This sequence encodes CASTHGTVRGDGYTF.

This clonotype was recorded a few times. This sequence joins TRBV19 and TRBJ1-4; a weak D match, TRBD1 (6 bases). V was shortened by 6 bases and J by 2 bases, with 16 bases between the two germline ends. This CDR3 spans 16 amino acids. The germline CDR1 and CDR2 sequences are LNHDA and SQIVND (reference sequence). The CDR3 sequence: CASSWGGPVTNEKLFF. The CDR3 DNA reads TGTGCCAGTAGCTGGGGGGGGCCGGTGACTAATGAAAAACTGTTTTTT.

This clonotype was counted between two and nine times. The V and J genes are TRBV13 and TRBJ2-7; D possibly corresponds to TRBD2 (6 bases). The CDR3 runs to 16 residues. Germline V gene data show CDR1 as PRHDT and CDR2 as FYEKMQ (reference sequence). V gave up 0 bases and J gave up 2 bases, with 14 bases separating them. DNA for the CDR3: TGTGCCAGCAGCTTAGGGCTTTTCGGGGGAGCCTACGAGCAGTACTTC. Amino acids: CASSLGLFGGAYEQYF.

V gene TRBV7-9 combines with J gene TRBJ2-7; D unresolved. Germline V gives CDR1 SEHNR, CDR2 FQNEAQ (reference sequence). Trimming left V 3 bases short and J 1 base short, with 16 bases between. CDR3 size: 16 residues. The CDR3 sequence is CASSFSFPLDSYEQYF. DNA of the CDR3: TGTGCCAGCAGCTTTTCTTTCCCCTTGGATTCCTACGAGCAGTACTTC.

Turning to this clonotype: Germline is not matched at one junction end, which may reflect a read error. This sequence joins TRBV7-2 and TRBJ2-5, with 10 nucleotides matching TRBD2. The CDR3 sequence is 14 residues long. The germline gives CDR1 SGHTA, CDR2 FQGNSA. The CDR3 DNA follows: TGTGCCAGCAGCCTACCCGCAGCGGGGGGGACCCACTACTTC. As protein: CASSLPAAGGTHYF.

This clonotype was detected many times. The chain is built from TRBV19 and TRBJ1-1; maybe TRBD1 (6 bases). The CDR3 covers 13 residues. Trimming took 3 bases from V and 6 from J, leaving 11 bases between them. Germline CDR1 and CDR2: LNHDA and SQIVND (reference sequence). CDR3: CASSIGGVAEAFF. Here the CDR3 DNA reads TGTGCCAGTAGTATTGGGGGCGTCGCTGAAGCTTTCTTT.

The chain combines TRBV7-6 with TRBJ1-1, with TRBD1 as a possible D gene (5 bases). CDR3 length: 14 residues. Trimming shortened V by 2 bases and J by 8 bases, and 15 bases separated the two germline ends. Germline lookup yields CDR1 SGHVS and CDR2 FNYEAQ. Written as DNA, the CDR3 is TGTGCCAGCAGCTTACTAAGCGGGGCTATAGAAGCTTTCTTT. Translated, it gives CASSLLSGAIEAFF.

The chain uses TRBV14 and TRBJ2-1; D possibly corresponds to TRBD1 (6 bases). V dropped 5 bases and J dropped 8 bases, with 16 bases sitting between them. The germline CDR1 and CDR2 sequences are SGHDN and FVKESK. The CDR3 extends over 14 amino acids. CDR3 bases: TGTGCCAGCAGCTTCACAAAGCAGGGGTATGAGCAGTTCTTC. Encoded protein: CASSFTKQGYEQFF.

This clonotype was detected ten times or more. The V and J genes are TRBV7-2 and TRBJ1-1, with D perhaps TRBD1 (6 bases). V was cut by 5 bases and J by 6 bases, with 10 bases left in between. This CDR3 spans 12 amino acids. The germline CDR1 and CDR2 sequences are SGHTA and FQGNSA. CDR3 coding DNA: TGTGCCAGCAGCCAGGGGTTGGCTGAAGCTTTCTTT. It codes for CASSQGLAEAFF.

Notes on this clonotype: A read error may explain this, as a much larger clone is one base away. The chain couples TRBV15 to TRBJ1-2; 7 bases agree with TRBD1. The CDR3 loop spans 17 amino acids. CDR1 is LNHNV, CDR2 YYDKDF, per germline (reference sequence). CDR3 sequence: CATNRVPAGGIYYGYTF. CDR3 nucleotides: TGTGCCACCAACAGAGTTCCGGCAGGGGGGATATACTATGGCTACACCTTC. Full variable domain (remainder filled in from reference TRBV15 and TRBJ1-2): DAMVIQNPRYQVTQFGKPVTLSCSQTLNHNVMYWYQQKSSQAPKLLFHYYDKDFNNEADTPDNFQSRRPNTSFCFLDIRSPGLGDTAMYLCATNRVPAGGIYYGYTFGSGTRLTVV.

The V call is TRBV10-3, the J call TRBJ1-2, with unresolved D. V was cut by 0 bases and J by 5 bases, with 10 bases left in between. There are 14 residues in the CDR3. CDR1 and CDR2 from the germline V gene are ENHRY and SYGVKD. The CDR3 nucleotides read TGTGCCATCAGTGAGTCGTCCGGCGCGTATGGCTACACCTTC. Protein product: CAISESSGAYGYTF.

The chain links TRBV10-3 to TRBJ1-1; D ambiguous. This CDR3 region has 13 residues. Deletions cut 6 bases from V and 1 base from J, with 9 bases between. Germline CDR1 reads ENHRY; CDR2 reads SYGVKD. The CDR3 region has the DNA TGTGCCATCAGCCCCGGTTCGAACACTGAAGCTTTCTTT. Translated, it gives CAISPGSNTEAFF.

In this sample, this clonotype turned up a few times. The chain carries TRBV29-1 and TRBJ2-3, with 7 bases aligning to TRBD2. Germline loops: CDR1 SQVTM, CDR2 ANQGSEA. V was clipped by 6 bases and J by 0 bases; unmatched bases: 9. The CDR3 is 15 residues long. The CDR3 region has the DNA TGCAGCGTCGCCGGGGCTAGCGGTAGCACAGATACGCAGTATTTT. Its translation: CSVAGASGSTDTQYF.

The gene calls are TRBV7-3 and TRBJ2-2; TRBD2 matches at 13 bases. The V gene end was trimmed by 3 bases and the J gene end by 0 bases; junction bases not matched to a gene: 4. CDR3 length equals 18 residues. Per the germline V gene, CDR1 is SGHTA and CDR2 is FQGTGA. This CDR3 reads CASSFTGTSGTNTGELFF. The DNA of the CDR3 is TGTGCCAGCAGCTTCACCGGGACTAGCGGGACGAACACCGGGGAGCTGTTTTTT.

This clonotype was seen repeatedly, ten times or more. The chain links TRBV20-1 to TRBJ1-1, with 9 bases aligning to TRBD1. Trimming cost V 3 bases and J 0 bases; bases outside gene matches: 2. Germline V lookup: CDR1 DFQATT, CDR2 SNEGSKA (reference sequence). CDR3 size: 14 residues. The CDR3 here is CSARGDRVNTEAFF. CDR3 coding DNA: TGCAGTGCTAGGGGGGACAGGGTGAACACTGAAGCTTTCTTT.

This clonotype has at least ten counts. CDR3 DNA: TGTGCCAGCAGCTCCAGACAGGGGCCTTTTACTAACTATGGCTACACCTTC. Protein: CASSSRQGPFTNYGYTF. J is TRBJ1-2 and V is TRBV7-2; 8 bases fit TRBD1. CDR3 length: 17 amino acids. Germline trimming cut 4 bases from V and 0 bases from J; bases unmatched to any gene: 10. In germline, CDR1 is SGHTA, CDR2 FQGNSA.

This clonotype is a singleton in its sample. This sequence joins TRBV25-1 and TRBJ2-7, with D perhaps TRBD1 (6 bases). The CDR3 is 17 residues long. The germline gives CDR1 MGHDK, CDR2 SYGVNS. The V end was cut by 8 bases, the J end by 1 base, with 24 bases between. CDR3 DNA: TGTGCCAGCTCACCACCGGGAACAGGGCCCACTTCCTACGAGCAGTACTTC. Translation: CASSPPGTGPTSYEQYF.

The V gene is TRBV30, the J gene TRBJ2-5; D is uncertain. In germline, CDR1 is GTSNPN, CDR2 SVGIG (reference sequence). The germline V and J ends were trimmed by 2 bases and 3 bases, with 13 bases remaining between them. This CDR3 comprises 14 residues. CDR3 nucleotide sequence: TGTGCCTGGAGTCCTCTGGCCCGGGAAGAGACCCAGTACTTC. Residues: CAWSPLAREETQYF.

The table lists this clonotype with many counts. The chain uses TRBV25-1 and TRBJ1-1, with 7 bases matching TRBD1. With V trimmed by 6 bases and J by 4 bases, 14 bases remained unmatched. CDR1 and CDR2 from the germline V gene are MGHDK and SYGVNS. This CDR3 spans 16 amino acids. The DNA of the CDR3 is TGTGCCAGCAGGGGGAATCCCGGACAGGAGGGCACTGAAGCTTTCTTT. It encodes CASRGNPGQEGTEAFF.

This chain connects TRBV10-3 to TRBJ2-5; 11 positions agree with TRBD1. Germline lookup yields CDR1 ENHRY and CDR2 SYGVKD. This CDR3 contains 14 residues. V dropped 6 bases and J dropped 4; count of bases not matched to a gene: 4. Here the CDR3 reads CAISTGTGGETQYF. CDR3 nucleotide sequence: TGTGCCATCAGCACCGGGACAGGGGGAGAGACCCAGTACTTC.

The rearrangement joins TRBV7-2 to TRBJ1-4, with D maybe TRBD1 (5 bases). Germline lookup yields CDR1 SGHTA and CDR2 FQGNSA. This CDR3 region has 16 residues. V was trimmed by 4 bases and J by 8 bases, leaving 20 bases between them. The CDR3 DNA reads as TGTGCCAGCAGCTCACCACCGTCGGGGGAAGGGGAAAAACTGTTTTTT. It specifies CASSSPPSGEGEKLFF.

CDR3 in DNA: TGTGCCAGCACCAGAGGGACCGAGGGTGAAAAACTGTTTTTT. Its protein product is CASTRGTEGEKLFF. This chain connects TRBV7-9 to TRBJ1-4; TRBD1 might be the D (5 bases). The V end lost 7 bases, the J end lost 7 bases, and 16 bases lay between the germline ends. CDR1 and CDR2 from the germline V gene are SEHNR and FQNEAQ (reference sequence). The CDR3 consists of 14 residues.

The chain has TRBV3-1 and TRBJ1-2, with D possibly being TRBD1 (6 bases). Germline V gives CDR1 LGHDT, CDR2 YNNKEL (reference sequence). The V and J ends lost 0 bases and 4 bases respectively, with 18 bases between them. The CDR3 length is 17 residues. The chain's CDR3 is CASSQDPGTGRSYGYTF. The DNA of the CDR3 is TGTGCCAGCAGCCAAGATCCAGGAACAGGGCGAAGCTATGGCTACACCTTC. The entire variable domain, with the rest obtained from reference TRBV3-1 and TRBJ1-2, is as follows: DTAVSQTPKYLVTQMGNDKSIKCEQNLGHDTMYWYKQDSKKFLKIMFSYNNKELIINETVPNRFSPKSPDKAHLNLHINSLELGDSAVYFCASSQDPGTGRSYGYTFGSGTRLTVV.

The V and J genes are TRBV10-2 and TRBJ2-2, with TRBD2 identical over 14 bases. With 6 bases clipped from V and 5 bases from J, the junction kept 11 bases outside the gene matches. There are 18 residues in the CDR3. The germline V gene has CDR1 WSHSY and CDR2 SAAADI. As DNA, the CDR3 is TGCGCCAGCAGCCGCCCGACTAGCGGGGGGGCGGGGACCGGGGAGCTGTTTTTT. Translating it yields CASSRPTSGGAGTGELFF.

As for this clonotype: Sequence at one end of the junction differs from germline and may be a read error. The chain combines TRBV2 with TRBJ2-7; no definite D call. This CDR3 comprises 15 residues. Germline CDR1 is SNHLY and CDR2 is FYNNEI. Here the CDR3 reads CASSYADGSLFEEYF. The CDR3 coding sequence is TGTGCCAGCAGCTACGCGGACGGGTCGCTTTTCGAGGAGTACTTC.